This T cell receptor (beta chain) is from a study of glioma-infiltrating T cells after dendritic cell vaccination. On the study more broadly: Samples are from glioblastoma patients in Phase I and II dendritic cell vaccine trials.

The ends were cut back, 5 bases at V and 0 bases at J, with 12 bases in the middle. The V gene's germline CDR1 is SGHTA and CDR2 FQGNSA. This CDR3 spans 15 amino acids. PBMC sampling occurred before vaccination, two weeks after the third dose, and at progression. Assay used: immunoSEQ multiplex PCR; TCRdb lists only in-frame clones, some missing. Among about 82,000 clones listed, 80% to 90% were seen once. Sequencing was performed on blood, taken before dendritic cell vaccination. The chain carries TRBV7-2 and TRBJ2-3, with D unresolved. The TCR originated in a human donor with glioblastoma. This CDR3 is CASSVGWSSTDTQYF. Here the CDR3 DNA reads TGTGCCAGCAGCGTTGGTTGGAGTAGCACAGATACGCAGTATTTT.